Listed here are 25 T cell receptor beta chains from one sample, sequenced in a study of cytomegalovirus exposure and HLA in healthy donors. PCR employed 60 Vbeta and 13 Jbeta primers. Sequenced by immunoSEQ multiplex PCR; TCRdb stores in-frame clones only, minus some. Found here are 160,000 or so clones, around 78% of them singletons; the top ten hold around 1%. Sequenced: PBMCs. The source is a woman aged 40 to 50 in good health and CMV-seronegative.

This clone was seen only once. CDR3 sequence reads: CASSFTGTQETQYF. In DNA form, the CDR3 reads TGTGCCAGCAGCTTTACAGGTACCCAAGAGACCCAGTACTTC. The chain has TRBV9 and TRBJ2-5; the D gene is possibly TRBD1 (5 bases). Trimming shortened V by 4 bases and J by 1 base, and 11 bases separated the two germline ends. Germline assignment: CDR1 SGDLS and CDR2 YYNGEE. The CDR3 is made up of 14 amino acids.

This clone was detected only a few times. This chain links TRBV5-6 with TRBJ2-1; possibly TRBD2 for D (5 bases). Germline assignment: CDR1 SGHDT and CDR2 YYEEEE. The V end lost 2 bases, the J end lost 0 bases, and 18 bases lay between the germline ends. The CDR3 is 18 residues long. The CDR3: CASSFLSGKRSSYNEQFF. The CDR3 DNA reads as TGTGCCAGCAGCTTTCTATCGGGGAAACGAAGCTCCTACAATGAGCAGTTCTTC.

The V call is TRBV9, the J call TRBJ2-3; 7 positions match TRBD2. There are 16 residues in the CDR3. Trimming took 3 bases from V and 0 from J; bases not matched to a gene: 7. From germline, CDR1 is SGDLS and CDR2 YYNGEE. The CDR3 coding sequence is TGTGCCAGCAGCGCTACGGGACTACCGAGCACAGATACGCAGTATTTT. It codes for CASSATGLPSTDTQYF.

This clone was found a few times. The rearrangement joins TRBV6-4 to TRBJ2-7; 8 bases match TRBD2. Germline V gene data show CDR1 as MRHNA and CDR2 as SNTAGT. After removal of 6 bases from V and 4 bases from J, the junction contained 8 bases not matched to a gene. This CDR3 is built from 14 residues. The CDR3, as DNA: TGTGCCAGCAGGAGTAGCGGGACGGCGTACGAGCAGTACTTC. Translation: CASRSSGTAYEQYF.

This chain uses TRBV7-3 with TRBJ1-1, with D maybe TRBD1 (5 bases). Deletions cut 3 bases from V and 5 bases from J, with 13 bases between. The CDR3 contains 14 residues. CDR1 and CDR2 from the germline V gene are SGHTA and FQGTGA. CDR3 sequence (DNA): TGTGCCAGCAGCTTTCGGGGGTCAGGGACTGAAGCTTTCTTT. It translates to CASSFRGSGTEAFF. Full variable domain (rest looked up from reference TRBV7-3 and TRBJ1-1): GAGVSQTPSNKVTEKGKYVELRCDPISGHTALYWYRQSLGQGPEFLIYFQGTGAADDSGLPNDRFFAVRPEGSVSTLKIQRTERGDSAVYLCASSFRGSGTEAFFGQGTRLTVV.

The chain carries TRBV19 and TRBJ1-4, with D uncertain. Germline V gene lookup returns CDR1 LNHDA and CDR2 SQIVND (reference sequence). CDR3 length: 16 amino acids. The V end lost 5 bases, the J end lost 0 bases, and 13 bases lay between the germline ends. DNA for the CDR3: TGTGCCAGTAGTCCCCGGAGGGCCGCAACTAATGAAAAACTGTTTTTT. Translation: CASSPRRAATNEKLFF.

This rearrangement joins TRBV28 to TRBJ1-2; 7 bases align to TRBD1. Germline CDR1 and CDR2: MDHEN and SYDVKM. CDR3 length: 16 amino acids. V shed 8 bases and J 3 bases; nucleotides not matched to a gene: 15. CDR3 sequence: CASQTGTVGGDYGYTF. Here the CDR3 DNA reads TGTGCCAGCCAGACAGGGACAGTCGGAGGGGACTATGGCTACACCTTC.

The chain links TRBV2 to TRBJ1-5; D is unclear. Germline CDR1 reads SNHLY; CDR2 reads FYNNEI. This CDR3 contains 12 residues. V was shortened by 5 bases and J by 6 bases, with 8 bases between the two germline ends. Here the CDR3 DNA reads TGTGCCAGCAGTCTAGAAGGTCAGCCCCAGCATTTT. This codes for CASSLEGQPQHF.

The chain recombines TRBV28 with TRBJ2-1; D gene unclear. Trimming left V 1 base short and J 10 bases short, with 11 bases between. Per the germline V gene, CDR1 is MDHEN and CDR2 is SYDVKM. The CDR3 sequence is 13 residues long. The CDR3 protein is CASSLLIKTEQFF. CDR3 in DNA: TGTGCCAGCAGTTTATTGATCAAAACAGAGCAGTTCTTC. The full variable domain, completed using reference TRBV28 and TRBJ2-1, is DVKVTQSSRYLVKRTGEKVFLECVQDMDHENMFWYRQDPGLGLRLIYFSYDVKMKEKGDIPEGYSVSREKKERFSLILESASTNQTSMYLCASSLLIKTEQFFGPGTRLTVL.

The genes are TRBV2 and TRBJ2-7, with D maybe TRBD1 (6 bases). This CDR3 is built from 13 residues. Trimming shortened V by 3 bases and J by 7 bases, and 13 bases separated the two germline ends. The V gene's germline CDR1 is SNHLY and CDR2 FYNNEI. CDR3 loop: CASSDEGVPEQYF. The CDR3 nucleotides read TGTGCCAGCAGTGATGAGGGGGTCCCGGAGCAGTACTTC.

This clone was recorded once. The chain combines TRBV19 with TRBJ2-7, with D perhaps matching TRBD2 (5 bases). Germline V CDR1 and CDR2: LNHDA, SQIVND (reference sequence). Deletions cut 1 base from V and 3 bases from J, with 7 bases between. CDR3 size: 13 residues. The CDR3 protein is CASSIGTLYEQYF. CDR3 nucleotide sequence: TGTGCCAGTAGTATAGGGACTCTCTACGAGCAGTACTTC.

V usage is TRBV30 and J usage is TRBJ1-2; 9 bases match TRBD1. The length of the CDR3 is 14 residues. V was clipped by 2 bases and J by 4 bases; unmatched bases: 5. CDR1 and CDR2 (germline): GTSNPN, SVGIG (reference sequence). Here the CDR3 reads CAWSQQGAGYGYTF. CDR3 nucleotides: TGTGCCTGGAGTCAACAGGGGGCTGGCTATGGCTACACCTTC.

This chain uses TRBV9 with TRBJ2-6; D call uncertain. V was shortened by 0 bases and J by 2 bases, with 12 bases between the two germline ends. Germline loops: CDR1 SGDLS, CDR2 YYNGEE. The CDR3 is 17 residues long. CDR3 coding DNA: TGTGCCAGCAGCGTAGATCCCTTCCCAGCTGGGGCCAACGTCCTGACTTTC. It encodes CASSVDPFPAGANVLTF.

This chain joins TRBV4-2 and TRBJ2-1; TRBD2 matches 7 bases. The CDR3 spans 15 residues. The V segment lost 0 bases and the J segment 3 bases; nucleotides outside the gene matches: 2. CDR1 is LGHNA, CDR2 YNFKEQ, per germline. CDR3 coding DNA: TGTGCCAGCAGCCAAGATGGGGGGGACTACAATGAGCAGTTCTTC. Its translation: CASSQDGGDYNEQFF.

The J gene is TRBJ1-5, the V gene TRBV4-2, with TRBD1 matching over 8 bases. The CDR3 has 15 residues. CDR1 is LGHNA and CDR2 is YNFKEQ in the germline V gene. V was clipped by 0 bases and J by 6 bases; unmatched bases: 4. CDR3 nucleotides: TGTGCCAGCAGCCAAGATGGACAGGGCCTTCAGCCCCAGCATTTT. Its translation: CASSQDGQGLQPQHF.

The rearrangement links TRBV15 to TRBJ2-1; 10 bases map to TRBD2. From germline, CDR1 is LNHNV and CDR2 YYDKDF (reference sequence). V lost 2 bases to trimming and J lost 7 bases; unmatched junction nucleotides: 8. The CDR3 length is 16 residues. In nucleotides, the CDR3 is TGTGCCACCAGCAGACTAGCGGGAGTGGAGTGGAATGAGCAGTTCTTC. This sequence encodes CATSRLAGVEWNEQFF. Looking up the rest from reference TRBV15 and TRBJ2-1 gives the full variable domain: DAMVIQNPRYQVTQFGKPVTLSCSQTLNHNVMYWYQQKSSQAPKLLFHYYDKDFNNEADTPDNFQSRRPNTSFCFLDIRSPGLGDTAMYLCATSRLAGVEWNEQFFGPGTRLTVL.

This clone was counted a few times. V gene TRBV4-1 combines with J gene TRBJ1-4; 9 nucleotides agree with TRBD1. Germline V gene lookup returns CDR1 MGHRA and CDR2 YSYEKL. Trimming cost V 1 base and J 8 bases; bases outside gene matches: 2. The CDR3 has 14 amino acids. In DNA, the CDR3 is TGCGCCAGCAGCCAAGGGGGACAGGGCGAAAAACTGTTTTTT. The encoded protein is CASSQGGQGEKLFF.

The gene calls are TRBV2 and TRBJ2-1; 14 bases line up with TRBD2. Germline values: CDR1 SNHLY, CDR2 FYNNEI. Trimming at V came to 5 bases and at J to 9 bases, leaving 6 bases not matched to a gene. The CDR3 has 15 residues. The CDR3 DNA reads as TGTGCCAGCAGTAGGACTAGCGGGAGGAAGGGTGAGCAGTTCTTC. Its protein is CASSRTSGRKGEQFF.

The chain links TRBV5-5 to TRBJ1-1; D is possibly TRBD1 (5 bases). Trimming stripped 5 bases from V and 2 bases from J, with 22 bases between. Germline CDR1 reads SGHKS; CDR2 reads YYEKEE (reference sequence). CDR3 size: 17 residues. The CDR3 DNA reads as TGTGCCAGCAGGCCAGGGACTCACCCGACTTATAACACTGAAGCTTTCTTT. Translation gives CASRPGTHPTYNTEAFF.

The CDR3 DNA reads as TGCAGCGTCCGAAGAGGCGGGAGGGTTCCCGGGGAGCTGTTTTTT. Its translation: CSVRRGGRVPGELFF. The rearrangement uses TRBV29-1 and TRBJ2-2; 9 bases map to TRBD2. Trimming removed 6 bases from V and 6 bases from J; junction bases left unmatched: 11. CDR3 length equals 15 residues. Looked up from germline, CDR1 is SQVTM and CDR2 is ANQGSEA.

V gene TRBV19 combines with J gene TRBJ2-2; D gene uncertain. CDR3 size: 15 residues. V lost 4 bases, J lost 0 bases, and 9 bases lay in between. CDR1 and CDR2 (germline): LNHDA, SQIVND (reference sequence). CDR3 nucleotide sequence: TGTGCCAGTAGTACTTTAGCTACGAACACCGGGGAGCTGTTTTTT. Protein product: CASSTLATNTGELFF.

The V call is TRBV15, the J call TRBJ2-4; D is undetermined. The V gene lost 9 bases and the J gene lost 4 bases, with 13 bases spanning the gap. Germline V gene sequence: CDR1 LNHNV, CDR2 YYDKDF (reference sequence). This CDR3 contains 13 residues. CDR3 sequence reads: CATSNTLKNIQYF. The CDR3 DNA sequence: TGTGCCACTTCCAACACACTAAAAAACATTCAGTACTTC.

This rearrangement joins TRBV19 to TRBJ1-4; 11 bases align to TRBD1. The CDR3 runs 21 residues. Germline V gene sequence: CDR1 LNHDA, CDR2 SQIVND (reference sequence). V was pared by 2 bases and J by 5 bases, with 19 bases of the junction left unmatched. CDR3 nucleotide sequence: TGTGCCAGTAGTATACGAGGACAGGGGGCGAACCTCGGCAACCGAAATGAAAAACTGTTTTTT. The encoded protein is CASSIRGQGANLGNRNEKLFF.

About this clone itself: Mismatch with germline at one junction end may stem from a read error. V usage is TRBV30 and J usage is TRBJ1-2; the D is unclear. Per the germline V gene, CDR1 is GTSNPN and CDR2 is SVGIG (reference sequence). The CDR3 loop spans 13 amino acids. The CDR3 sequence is CAWSSGSGLPNSF. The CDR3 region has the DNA TGTGCCTGGAGTAGCGGGAGCGGACTTCCCAACTCTTTC.

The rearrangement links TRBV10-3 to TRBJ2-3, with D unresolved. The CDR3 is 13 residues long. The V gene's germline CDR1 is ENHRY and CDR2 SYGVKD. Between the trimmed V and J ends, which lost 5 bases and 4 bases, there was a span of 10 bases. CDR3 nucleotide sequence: TGTGCCATCAGTCTCCTTAGCTCAGATACGCAGTATTTT. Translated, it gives CAISLLSSDTQYF.